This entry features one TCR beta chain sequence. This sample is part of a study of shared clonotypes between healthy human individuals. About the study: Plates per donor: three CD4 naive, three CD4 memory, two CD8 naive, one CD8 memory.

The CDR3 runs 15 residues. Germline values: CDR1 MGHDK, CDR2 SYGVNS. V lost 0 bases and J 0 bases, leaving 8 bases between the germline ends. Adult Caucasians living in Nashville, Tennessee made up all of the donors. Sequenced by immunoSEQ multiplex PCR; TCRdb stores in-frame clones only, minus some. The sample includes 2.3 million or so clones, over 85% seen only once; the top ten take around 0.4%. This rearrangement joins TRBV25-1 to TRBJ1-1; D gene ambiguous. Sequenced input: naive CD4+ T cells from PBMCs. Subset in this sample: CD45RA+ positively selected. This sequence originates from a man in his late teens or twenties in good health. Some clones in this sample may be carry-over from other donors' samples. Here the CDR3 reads CASSEYSGLNTEAFF. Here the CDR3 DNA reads TGTGCCAGCAGTGAATACTCGGGCTTGAACACTGAAGCTTTCTTT. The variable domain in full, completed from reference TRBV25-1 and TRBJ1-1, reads EADIYQTPRYLVIGTGKKITLECSQTMGHDKMYWYQQDPGMELHLIHYSYGVNSTEKGDLSSESTVSRIRTEHFPLTLESARPSHTSQYLCASSEYSGLNTEAFFGQGTRLTVV.